This TCR beta chain was recorded in a study of radiotherapy plus CTLA-4 blockade in lung cancer. Overall study: Objective responses were observed in less than 20% of patients, and disease control was achieved by about 30%.

Focal radiation plus CTLA-4 blockade with ipilimumab was administered to patients who had chemo-refractory metastatic non-small-cell lung cancer. General study results and limits: Among reported predictors of response, early blood T cell clone dynamics with interferon-beta performed best. Following radiotherapy plus ipilimumab, tumor-derived TCR clones expanded in the blood.

As to this clone: The target antigen is unknown.

The CDR3 has 14 amino acids. Per the germline V gene, CDR1 is SGHTA and CDR2 is FQGNSA. Trimming cost V 1 base and J 4 bases, with 8 bases left between them. TCRdb keeps only in-frame clones here, not all; method: immunoSEQ multiplex PCR. This sample has approximately 78,000 clones, with roughly three quarters found just once. The source of this sequence is a human donor with non-small cell lung cancer who had a complete response to radiotherapy plus ipilimumab. This chain joins TRBV7-2 and TRBJ2-4; D not certain. This sample comprised peripheral blood, obtained from a patient treated with radiotherapy plus ipilimumab. The CDR3 region has the DNA TGTGCCAGCAGCTTAGGTGCCAGAAAAAACATTCAGTACTTC. It translates to CASSLGARKNIQYF.